This T cell receptor (beta chain) originates from a study of blood T cell repertoires in COVID-19. Study-level background: The cDNA or gDNA used as material had been derived from T cells, B-cell-depleted T cells, or PBMCs.

Original processing notes: Scientists estimated how many nucleated cells there were by amplifying reference gene primers. Produced via immunoSEQ multiplex PCR; TCRdb's table is partial and in-frame only. Clone size and the V and J calls come from that table; the DNA yielded D and trimming. This sample carries around 250,000 clones, around 90% of them seen once, and the ten largest clones take about 1.5%. Researchers sorted participants into cohorts using their self-reported clinical history. Germline loops: CDR1 KGHSH, CDR2 LQKENI. This CDR3 has 13 residues. V gave up 2 bases and J gave up 2 bases, with 7 bases separating them.

The sample taken for sequencing was PBMCs or T cells enriched from blood (not recorded which). This receptor was obtained from a woman between 45 and 65 years old who had recovered from COVID-19. The rearrangement joins TRBV18 to TRBJ2-7; D may be TRBD1 (5 bases). The CDR3 sequence is CASSPGAAYEQYF. Written as DNA, the CDR3 is TGTGCCAGCTCACCAGGGGCGGCCTACGAGCAGTACTTC.